This passage covers 32 T cell receptor beta chains from one sample sequenced in a study of shared clonotypes between healthy human individuals. Only CD45RO-negative cells positively selected for CCR7 counted as naive CD8 cells, so terminally differentiated effector memory CD45RA+ cells were excluded. The repertoire was sequenced with immunoSEQ multiplex PCR; TCRdb's copy has only in-frame clones and lacks some. The top ten clones hold 0.11% of a sample with about 650,000 clones, over 95% of them seen once. The sequencing sample was made of naive CD8+ T cells sorted from blood. Every receptor here comes from a woman aged 25 to 39 in good health.

This clone appeared once. The chain couples TRBV11-3 to TRBJ2-1; the D is unclear. Trimming took 1 base from V and 8 from J, leaving 24 bases between them. CDR1 SGHNT and CDR2 YENEEA come from the germline V gene. The CDR3 is 18 residues long. The CDR3 nucleotides read TGTGCCAGCAGCTTAGGGTCCATCAGGCGGATTGGGAAGGATGAGCAGTTCTTC. It yields the protein CASSLGSIRRIGKDEQFF.

The genes are TRBV4-1 and TRBJ2-7; 7 bases align to TRBD1. The CDR3 has 16 amino acids. Germline V gene sequence: CDR1 MGHRA, CDR2 YSYEKL. Trimming removed 0 bases from V and 0 bases from J; junction bases left unmatched: 5. The CDR3 here is CASSQDHGTVSYEQYF. The CDR3, as DNA: TGCGCCAGCAGCCAAGATCACGGGACAGTCTCCTACGAGCAGTACTTC.

The rearrangement links TRBV27 to TRBJ2-2; tentatively, D is TRBD1 (5 bases). Trimming shortened V by 5 bases and J by 7 bases, and 11 bases separated the two germline ends. The germline CDR1 and CDR2 sequences are MNHEY and SMNVEV (reference sequence). This CDR3 is 13 amino acids long. CDR3 DNA: TGTGCCAGCAGTCCTACAGGAGTCGGGGAGCTGTTTTTT. Translating gives CASSPTGVGELFF.

The chain recombines TRBV5-6 with TRBJ2-7; TRBD2 matches at 11 bases. Per the germline V gene, CDR1 is SGHDT and CDR2 is YYEEEE. Trimming took 4 bases from V and 3 from J; bases not matched to a gene: 18. The length of the CDR3 is 19 residues. This CDR3 is CASSPHVGLAEDYYYEQYF. The CDR3 DNA reads as TGTGCCAGCAGCCCACATGTGGGACTAGCGGAGGACTACTACTACGAGCAGTACTTC.

The chain recombines TRBV7-2 with TRBJ2-1; possible D gene TRBD2, 6 bases. This CDR3 has 15 amino acids. Trimming stripped 5 bases from V and 1 base from J, with 12 bases between. Germline CDR1 reads SGHTA; CDR2 reads FQGNSA. The CDR3 spells CASSLGTGSYNEQFF. The CDR3, as DNA: TGTGCCAGCAGCCTAGGGACTGGGTCCTACAATGAGCAGTTCTTC. The full variable domain, completed using reference TRBV7-2 and TRBJ2-1, is GAGVSQSPSNKVTEKGKDVELRCDPISGHTALYWYRQSLGQGLEFLIYFQGNSAPDKSGLPSDRFSAERTGGSVSTLTIQRTQQEDSAVYLCASSLGTGSYNEQFFGPGTRLTVL.

The rearrangement uses TRBV28 and TRBJ1-2; D not certain. Germline CDR1 reads MDHEN; CDR2 reads SYDVKM. Trimming took off 5 bases at V and 3 bases at J, with 16 bases between the two ends. This CDR3 is built from 15 residues. Written as DNA, the CDR3 is TGTGCCAGCAGTGCCCAACAGCCTCCAGACTATGGCTACACCTTC. Protein: CASSAQQPPDYGYTF.

The chain couples TRBV28 to TRBJ1-4, with 7 bases fitting TRBD1. This CDR3 comprises 15 residues. Germline CDR1 is MDHEN and CDR2 is SYDVKM. V was pared by 7 bases and J by 6 bases, with 11 bases of the junction left unmatched. CDR3 in DNA: TGTGCCAGCACCCCCTTCGGGACAGTCGATGAAAAACTGTTTTTT. Translating gives CASTPFGTVDEKLFF.

V usage is TRBV28 and J usage is TRBJ2-2, with D possibly being TRBD1 or TRBD2 (7 bases each). Germline CDR1 reads MDHEN; CDR2 reads SYDVKM. This CDR3 has 14 residues. The V end was cut by 4 bases, the J end by 6 bases, with 12 bases between. The CDR3 sequence: CASSYQGGSGELFF. In DNA, the CDR3 is TGTGCCAGCAGTTACCAGGGGGGGTCCGGGGAGCTGTTTTTT.

The chain joins TRBV5-6 to TRBJ1-1; D gene unclear. Germline CDR1 SGHDT, CDR2 YYEEEE. The CDR3 length is 11 residues. The V and J ends lost 2 bases and 11 bases respectively, with 10 bases between them. The CDR3 spells CASSLGSRAFF. In DNA form, the CDR3 reads TGTGCCAGCAGCTTAGGTTCTAGGGCTTTCTTT.

Remarks on this clone: Other DNA sequences in the same sample also yield this CDR3. V usage is TRBV9 and J usage is TRBJ2-3; TRBD2 might be the D (6 bases). The V gene lost 2 bases and the J gene lost 3 bases, with 7 bases spanning the gap. Germline V gene lookup returns CDR1 SGDLS and CDR2 YYNGEE. The CDR3 runs to 13 residues. As DNA, the CDR3 is TGTGCCAGCAGCGTGGGGAGGACAGATACGCAGTATTTT. Translated: CASSVGRTDTQYF.

The chain joins TRBV9 to TRBJ2-1; 10 bases map to TRBD2. Per germline, CDR1 SGDLS and CDR2 YYNGEE. After removal of 3 bases from V and 8 bases from J, the junction contained 11 bases not matched to a gene. The CDR3 sequence is 16 residues long. The CDR3 DNA sequence: TGTGCCAGCAGCGCCCACTCTAGCGGGAGTCGCCATGAGCAGTTCTTC. This encodes CASSAHSSGSRHEQFF.

The genes are TRBV2 and TRBJ2-2; the match to TRBD2 covers 14 bases. There are 16 residues in the CDR3. Germline trimming cut 6 bases from V and 7 bases from J; bases unmatched to any gene: 7. From germline, CDR1 is SNHLY and CDR2 FYNNEI. The CDR3 coding sequence is TGTGCCAGCAGCCGACTAGCGGGAGGGCCCAGCGGGGAGCTGTTTTTT. Residues: CASSRLAGGPSGELFF.

The chain uses TRBV28 and TRBJ1-5; D gene unclear. CDR3 size: 17 residues. Trimming removed 3 bases at V and 0 bases at J, with 15 bases between. CDR1 and CDR2 (germline): MDHEN, SYDVKM. This CDR3 is CASSLRDIYLSNQPQHF. The CDR3 DNA sequence: TGTGCCAGCAGTTTGAGGGATATATACCTTAGCAATCAGCCCCAGCATTTT.

The rearrangement uses TRBV13 and TRBJ2-7; no clear D. Per germline, CDR1 PRHDT and CDR2 FYEKMQ (reference sequence). The CDR3 is made up of 14 amino acids. The V end lost 5 bases, the J end lost 2 bases, and 13 bases lay between the germline ends. The DNA for the CDR3 is TGTGCCAGCAGCGGGGTGGCGGTTGCCTACGAGCAGTACTTC. Translated, it gives CASSGVAVAYEQYF.

V usage is TRBV7-9 and J usage is TRBJ2-3; 14 nucleotides agree with TRBD2. This CDR3 is 18 amino acids long. The germline gives CDR1 SEHNR, CDR2 FQNEAQ (reference sequence). With V trimmed by 5 bases and J by 4 bases, 11 bases remained unmatched. In DNA form, the CDR3 reads TGTGCCAGCAGCCACCCGGGGACTAGCGGGAGTAACCCAGATACGCAGTATTTT. Translating gives CASSHPGTSGSNPDTQYF.

The chain links TRBV13 to TRBJ2-4; no clear D gene. The CDR3 covers 16 residues. Trimming took off 6 bases at V and 0 bases at J, with 15 bases between the two ends. CDR1 and CDR2 (germline): PRHDT, FYEKMQ (reference sequence). The CDR3 reads CASSHLQQLAKNIQYF. The CDR3 DNA reads TGTGCCAGCAGTCACCTTCAGCAACTAGCCAAAAACATTCAGTACTTC.

This chain links TRBV7-6 with TRBJ1-4; TRBD1 agrees at 9 bases. Trimming removed 5 bases from V and 8 bases from J; junction bases left unmatched: 12. CDR1 is SGHVS, CDR2 FNYEAQ, per germline. CDR3 length: 16 residues. The DNA of the CDR3 is TGTGCCAGCAGCCCGGGACAGGGTATAGTAGGGGAAAAACTGTTTTTT. This codes for CASSPGQGIVGEKLFF.

The genes are TRBV21-1 and TRBJ1-2; the table names TRBD1, a call not compared with the DNA. TRBV21-1 is a listed pseudogene. This CDR3 contains 20 residues. The DNA for the CDR3 is TGTGCCAGCAGCAAAGCGATACGGGACAGGGGCCAACACCTCAACTATGGCTACACCTTC. This sequence encodes CASSKAIRDRGQHLNYGYTF.

The chain employs TRBV9 and TRBJ2-3; tentatively, D is TRBD2 (6 bases). Trimming stripped 6 bases from V and 1 base from J, with 18 bases between. This CDR3 has 16 residues. Germline V gene data show CDR1 as SGDLS and CDR2 as YYNGEE. The CDR3, as DNA: TGTGCCAGCACCTCCACGGGACTGAGCGGCACAGATACGCAGTATTTT. Residues: CASTSTGLSGTDTQYF.

This sequence joins TRBV6-5 and TRBJ2-1; D is uncertain. Trimming left V 6 bases short and J 15 bases short, with 18 bases between. This CDR3 has 12 amino acids. CDR1 and CDR2 from the germline V gene are MNHEY and SVGAGI. The CDR3 region has the DNA TGTGCCAGCAGGACCCAGGACCAGATCCGGTTCTTC. This gives the protein CASRTQDQIRFF.

This clone was picked up one time. This chain connects TRBV7-9 to TRBJ2-3, with D possibly TRBD1 on 6 matching bases. The germline CDR1 and CDR2 sequences are SEHNR and FQNEAQ (reference sequence). The CDR3 has 16 amino acids. V was shortened by 5 bases and J by 3 bases, with 18 bases between the two germline ends. CDR3 DNA: TGTGCCAGCAGCCCGTTCGGTGGAAGGGGGACAGATACGCAGTATTTT. This translates into CASSPFGGRGTDTQYF.

The chain combines TRBV28 with TRBJ1-1, with D unresolved. The V and J ends lost 5 bases and 11 bases respectively, with 21 bases between them. The CDR3 runs to 14 residues. Germline assignment: CDR1 MDHEN and CDR2 SYDVKM. CDR3 residues: CASSPTTGTLEAFF. CDR3 bases: TGTGCCAGCAGTCCGACAACTGGAACACTCGAGGCTTTCTTT.

V usage is TRBV6-5 and J usage is TRBJ1-2, with 10 nucleotides matching TRBD1. Losses at the gene ends were 6 bases for V and 10 bases for J; bases not matched to a gene: 11. Germline V lookup: CDR1 MNHEY, CDR2 SVGAGI. This CDR3 is built from 14 residues. CDR3 in amino acids: CASSYTQGTGDYTF. In nucleotides, the CDR3 is TGTGCCAGCAGCTACACCCAGGGGACAGGGGACTACACCTTC.

The chain carries TRBV28 and TRBJ1-5, with TRBD1 identical over 7 bases. Germline V gene sequence: CDR1 MDHEN, CDR2 SYDVKM. The CDR3 is made up of 13 amino acids. The trim removed 8 bases at V and 3 bases at J, leaving 4 bases unmatched. The CDR3 sequence: CASETGANQPQHF. CDR3 nucleotide sequence: TGTGCCAGCGAAACAGGGGCCAATCAGCCCCAGCATTTT.

This chain joins TRBV4-2 and TRBJ1-2, with 7 bases aligning to TRBD1. The CDR3 is made up of 17 amino acids. V lost 7 bases to trimming and J lost 2 bases; unmatched junction nucleotides: 16. Looked up from germline, CDR1 is LGHNA and CDR2 is YNFKEQ. The CDR3 DNA is TGTGCCAGCAACCCCCGACAGGGAGCGGGGACAAACTATGGCTACACCTTC. Its translation is CASNPRQGAGTNYGYTF.

The V call is TRBV2, the J call TRBJ1-2; no clear D gene. Germline V gene data show CDR1 as SNHLY and CDR2 as FYNNEI. The CDR3 is 14 amino acids. Trimming took off 3 bases at V and 0 bases at J, with 8 bases between the two ends. CDR3 amino acids: CASSDPEANYGYTF. CDR3 nucleotides: TGTGCCAGCAGTGACCCAGAAGCTAACTATGGCTACACCTTC. The full variable domain, completed using reference TRBV2 and TRBJ1-2, is EPEVTQTPSHQVTQMGQEVILRCVPISNHLYFYWYRQILGQKVEFLVSFYNNEISEKSEIFDDQFSVERPDGSNFTLKIRSTKLEDSAMYFCASSDPEANYGYTFGSGTRLTVV.

The chain joins TRBV28 to TRBJ1-1; perhaps TRBD1 as D (5 bases). The V gene lost 3 bases and the J gene lost 1 base, with 15 bases spanning the gap. CDR3 length equals 16 residues. Germline V lookup: CDR1 MDHEN, CDR2 SYDVKM. CDR3 nucleotides: TGTGCCAGCAGTTTCCCGGGGGTGCGGGGGAACACTGAAGCTTTCTTT. Its translation: CASSFPGVRGNTEAFF. The complete variable domain, with remaining parts taken from reference TRBV28 and TRBJ1-1, reads DVKVTQSSRYLVKRTGEKVFLECVQDMDHENMFWYRQDPGLGLRLIYFSYDVKMKEKGDIPEGYSVSREKKERFSLILESASTNQTSMYLCASSFPGVRGNTEAFFGQGTRLTVV.

This chain uses TRBV5-4 with TRBJ2-7; TRBD1 matches 11 bases. The germline CDR1 and CDR2 sequences are SGHNT and YYREEE (reference sequence). This CDR3 comprises 14 residues. V dropped 4 bases and J dropped 6; count of bases not matched to a gene: 6. CDR3 residues: CASSGRDRGSEQYF. The CDR3, as DNA: TGTGCCAGCAGCGGCCGGGACAGGGGGTCCGAGCAGTACTTC.

J is TRBJ2-2 and V is TRBV10-3; TRBD1 might be the D (5 bases). Trimming shortened V by 2 bases and J by 4 bases, and 17 bases separated the two germline ends. This CDR3 comprises 17 residues. CDR1 is ENHRY, CDR2 SYGVKD, per germline. Here the CDR3 DNA reads TGTGCCATCAGTGAGGGCAAGATAGGGGTAGGCACCGGGGAGCTGTTTTTT. Translation: CAISEGKIGVGTGELFF.

About this clone: This sample also contains other DNA sequences that code for the same CDR3. CDR3 nucleotides: TGTGCCAGCAGTTTGAGTACCTACGAGCAGTACTTC. This translates into CASSLSTYEQYF. The chain uses TRBV28 and TRBJ2-7; D gene ambiguous. The V end lost 3 bases, the J end lost 2 bases, and 5 bases lay between the germline ends. This CDR3 contains 12 residues. The germline V gene has CDR1 MDHEN and CDR2 SYDVKM.

V is TRBV5-6 and J is TRBJ2-3; no reliable D call. Between the trimmed V and J ends, which lost 5 bases and 5 bases, there was a span of 9 bases. CDR3 length equals 12 residues. The germline V gene has CDR1 SGHDT and CDR2 YYEEEE. CDR3 in amino acids: CASRSSLDTQYF. CDR3 DNA: TGTGCCAGCAGATCGTCTTTAGATACGCAGTATTTT.

The chain combines TRBV19 with TRBJ2-7; D is unclear. This CDR3 spans 18 amino acids. CDR1 and CDR2 (germline): LNHDA, SQIVND (reference sequence). Trimming took off 5 bases at V and 2 bases at J, with 25 bases between the two ends. The CDR3 here is CASSPRSLRWVGTYEQYF. CDR3 coding DNA: TGTGCCAGTAGTCCCCGGTCCTTGCGATGGGTTGGCACCTACGAGCAGTACTTC.